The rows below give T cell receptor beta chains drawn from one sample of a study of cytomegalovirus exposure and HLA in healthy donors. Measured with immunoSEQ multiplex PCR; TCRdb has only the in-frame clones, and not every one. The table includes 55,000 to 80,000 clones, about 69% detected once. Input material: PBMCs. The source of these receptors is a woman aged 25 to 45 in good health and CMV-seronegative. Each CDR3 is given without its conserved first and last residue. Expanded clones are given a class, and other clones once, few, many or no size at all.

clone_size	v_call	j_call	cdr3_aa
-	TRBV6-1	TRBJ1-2	ASSVLRGDLGMDGYT
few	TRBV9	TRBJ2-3	ASSVEASADTQY
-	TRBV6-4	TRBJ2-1	ASSDSAENNEQF
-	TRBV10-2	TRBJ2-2	ASSTEQGANTGELF
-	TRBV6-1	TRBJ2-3	ASTGQGSLDTQY
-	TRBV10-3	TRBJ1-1	AISEVQGGTEAF
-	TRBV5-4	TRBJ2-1	ASSFSGSPYNEQF
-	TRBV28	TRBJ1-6	ASSQLLTGVWNSPLH
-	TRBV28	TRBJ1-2	ASSYSQGSGYT
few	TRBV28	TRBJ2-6	ASGLVSGANVLT
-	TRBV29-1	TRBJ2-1	SVVLAGGSYNEQF
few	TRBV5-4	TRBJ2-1	AIISYNEQF
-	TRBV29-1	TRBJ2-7	SVEPGQGISHEQY
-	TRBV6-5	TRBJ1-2	ASRLTGNYGYT
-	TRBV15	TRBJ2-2	ATSRTTSLNTGELF
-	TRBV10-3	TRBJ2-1	AISEASGGYEQF
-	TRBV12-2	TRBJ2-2	ASRLESSGRKDTGELF
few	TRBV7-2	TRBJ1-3	ASSLRGQGNTIY
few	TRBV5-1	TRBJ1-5	ASSLETGRAPQH
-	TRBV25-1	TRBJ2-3	ASSLAGGTDTQY
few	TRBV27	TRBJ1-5	ASSPAGYNQPQH
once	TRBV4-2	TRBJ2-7	ASSQAVTGQGRSYEQY
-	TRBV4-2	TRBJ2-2	ASSQGPHPGQGSGELF
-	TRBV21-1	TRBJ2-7	ASSVAKLAGVESSYEQY
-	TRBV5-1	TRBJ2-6	ASSLGQTGANVLT
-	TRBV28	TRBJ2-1	ASSLRHRLADYNEQF
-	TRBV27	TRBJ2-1	ASSLAGTGSYNEQF
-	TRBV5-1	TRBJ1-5	ASSQDREEGQPQH